This T cell receptor (beta chain) was obtained from a study of blood T cells in healthy people across ages. On the study more broadly: Template switching recovered approximately one barcoded beta molecule for every two T cells.

Per individual sample, total RNA of at least 5 micrograms was extracted. A note on this clonotype: Antigen unknown.

Findings and limits, study-wide: Aged donors had fewer naive CD4+ cells and lower diversity than long-lived donors. Significant beta diversity loss was already apparent by age around 40, declining roughly linearly.

A second PCR, run for roughly 7 to 11 cycles, used a sample-barcoded 5' primer plus a J-beta primer mix. TCRdb reprocessed the 5' RACE reads via MiXCR and lists one record per CDR3 protein. Found here are around 900,000 distinct CDR3 sequences, roughly 50% of them singletons; the top ten hold 20% to 25%. This CDR3 comprises 16 residues. V dropped 0 bases and J dropped 6; count of bases not matched to a gene: 8. The chain couples TRBV12-3 or TRBV12-4 to TRBJ2-3; TRBD1 agrees at 8 bases. Material: blood. This clonotype originated in a woman aged 55-69 years in good health. CDR3 in amino acids: CASSLARTGSSDTQYF. CDR3 DNA sequence: TGTGCCAGCAGTTTAGCGCGGACAGGGTCCTCGGATACGCAGTATTTT.